The present entry profiles one TCR beta chain with its context. Antigen: not known. This record belongs to a study of cytomegalovirus exposure and HLA in healthy donors. Whole-study results and caveats: Altogether, 170 or so TCR beta chains were recorded as cytomegalovirus-associated. Presence/absence analyses assumed roughly uniform sequencing depth across donors.

CDR3 size: 15 residues. Germline values: CDR1 SNHLY, CDR2 FYNNEI. With 6 bases clipped from V and 8 bases from J, the junction kept 6 bases outside the gene matches. Use of 60 Vbeta and 13 Jbeta primers characterized the PCR. Clones were sequenced by immunoSEQ multiplex PCR, and TCRdb holds only the in-frame ones, with some missing. The table has about 180,000 clones, approximately 80% seen once. The clonotype comes from a woman under 30 in good health and CMV-seropositive. V and J are TRBV2 and TRBJ1-6, with TRBD1 matching over 11 bases. The material sequenced was PBMCs. CDR3 amino acids: CASSRTGGRDSPLHF. DNA of the CDR3: TGTGCCAGCAGCCGGACAGGGGGCAGAGATTCACCCCTCCACTTT.